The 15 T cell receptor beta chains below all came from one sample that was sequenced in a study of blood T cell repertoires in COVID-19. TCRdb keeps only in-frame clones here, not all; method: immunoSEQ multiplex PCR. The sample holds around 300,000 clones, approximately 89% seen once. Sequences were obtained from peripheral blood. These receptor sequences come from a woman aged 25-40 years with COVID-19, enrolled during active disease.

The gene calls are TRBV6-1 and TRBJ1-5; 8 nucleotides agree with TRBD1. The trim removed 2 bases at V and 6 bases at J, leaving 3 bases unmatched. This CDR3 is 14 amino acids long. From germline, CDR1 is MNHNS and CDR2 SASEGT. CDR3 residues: CASSEQGAVQPQHF. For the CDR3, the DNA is TGTGCCAGCAGTGAACAGGGGGCCGTTCAGCCCCAGCATTTT.

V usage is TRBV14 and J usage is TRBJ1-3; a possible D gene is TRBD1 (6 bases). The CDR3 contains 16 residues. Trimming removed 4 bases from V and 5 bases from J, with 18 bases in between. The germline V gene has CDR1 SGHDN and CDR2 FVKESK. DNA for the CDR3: TGTGCCAGCAGCCCCAGGGGACACATTAACAGAAACACCATATATTTT. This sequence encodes CASSPRGHINRNTIYF.

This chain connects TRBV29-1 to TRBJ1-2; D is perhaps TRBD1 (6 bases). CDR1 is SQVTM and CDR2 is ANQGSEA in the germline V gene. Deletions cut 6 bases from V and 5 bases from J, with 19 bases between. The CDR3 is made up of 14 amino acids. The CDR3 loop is CSVAPAGTIYGYTF. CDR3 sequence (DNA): TGCAGCGTCGCTCCAGCAGGGACAATATATGGCTACACCTTC.

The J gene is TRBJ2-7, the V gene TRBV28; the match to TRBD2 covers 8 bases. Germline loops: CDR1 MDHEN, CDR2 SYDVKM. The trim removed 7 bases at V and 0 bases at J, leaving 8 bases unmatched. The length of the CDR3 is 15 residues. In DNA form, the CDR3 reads TGTGCCAGCACGGGCGGGGGGAGTAGCTCCTACGAGCAGTACGTC. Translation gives CASTGGGSSSYEQYV.

CDR3 loop: CSVDLRNYGYTF. CDR3 bases: TGCAGCGTTGACCTGCGTAACTATGGCTACACCTTC. This rearrangement joins TRBV29-1 to TRBJ1-2; D is ambiguous. Germline CDR1 and CDR2: SQVTM and ANQGSEA. Deletions cut 3 bases from V and 1 base from J, with 6 bases between. The CDR3 spans 12 residues.

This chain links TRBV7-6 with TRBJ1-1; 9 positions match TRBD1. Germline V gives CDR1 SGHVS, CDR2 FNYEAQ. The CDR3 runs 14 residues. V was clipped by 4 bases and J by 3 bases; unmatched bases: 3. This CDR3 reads CASSSQGAHTEAFF. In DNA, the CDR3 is TGTGCCAGCAGCTCACAGGGGGCCCACACTGAAGCTTTCTTT. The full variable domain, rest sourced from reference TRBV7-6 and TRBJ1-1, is GAGVSQSPRYKVTKRGQDVALRCDPISGHVSLYWYRQALGQGPEFLTYFNYEAQQDKSGLPNDRFSAERPEGSISTLTIQRTEQRDSAMYRCASSSQGAHTEAFFGQGTRLTVV.

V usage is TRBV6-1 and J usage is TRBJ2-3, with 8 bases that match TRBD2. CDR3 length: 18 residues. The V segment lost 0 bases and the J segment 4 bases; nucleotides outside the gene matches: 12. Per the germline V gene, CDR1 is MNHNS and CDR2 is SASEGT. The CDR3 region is CASSEAMRRGAVADTQYF. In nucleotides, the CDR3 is TGTGCCAGCAGTGAAGCGATGCGGCGGGGGGCGGTCGCAGATACGCAGTATTTT.

The CDR3: CASREGGSLMSEQYF. Written as DNA, the CDR3 is TGTGCCAGCAGGGAAGGGGGCTCCCTAATGTCCGAGCAGTACTTC. The chain employs TRBV7-2 and TRBJ2-7; TRBD1 matches 7 bases. The CDR3 is 15 amino acids. Germline CDR1 reads SGHTA; CDR2 reads FQGNSA. Trimming took 6 bases from V and 6 from J; bases not matched to a gene: 14.

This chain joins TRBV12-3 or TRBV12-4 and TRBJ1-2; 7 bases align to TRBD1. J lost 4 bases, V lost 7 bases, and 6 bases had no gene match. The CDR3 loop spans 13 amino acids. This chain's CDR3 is CASTLRTGYGYTF. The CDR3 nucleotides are TGTGCCAGCACCCTCCGGACAGGCTATGGCTACACCTTC.

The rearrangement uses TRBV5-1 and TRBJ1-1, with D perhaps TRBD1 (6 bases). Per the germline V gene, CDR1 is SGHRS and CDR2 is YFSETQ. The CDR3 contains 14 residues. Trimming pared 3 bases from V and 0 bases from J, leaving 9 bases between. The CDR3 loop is CASSWTAMNTEAFF. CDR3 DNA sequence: TGCGCCAGCAGCTGGACAGCCATGAACACTGAAGCTTTCTTT.

CDR3 in amino acids: CASSIATVHMNTEAFF. For the CDR3, the DNA is TGTGCCAGTAGTATAGCCACAGTACACATGAACACTGAAGCTTTCTTT. The gene calls are TRBV19 and TRBJ1-1; D remains ambiguous. In germline, CDR1 is LNHDA, CDR2 SQIVND (reference sequence). The CDR3 contains 16 residues. V gave up 1 base and J gave up 0 bases, with 12 bases separating them. Together with reference TRBV19 and TRBJ1-1, the CDR3 gives the full variable domain: DGGITQSPKYLFRKEGQNVTLSCEQNLNHDAMYWYRQDPGQGLRLIYYSQIVNDFQKGDIAEGYSVSREKKESFPLTVTSAQKNPTAFYLCASSIATVHMNTEAFFGQGTRLTVV.

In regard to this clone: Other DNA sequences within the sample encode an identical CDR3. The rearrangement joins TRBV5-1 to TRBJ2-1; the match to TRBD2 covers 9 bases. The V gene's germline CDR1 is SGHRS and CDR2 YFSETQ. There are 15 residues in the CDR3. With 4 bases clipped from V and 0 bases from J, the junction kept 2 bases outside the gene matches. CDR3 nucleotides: TGCGCCAGCAGCCTTAGCGGGAGCTCCTACAATGAGCAGTTCTTC. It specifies CASSLSGSSYNEQFF.

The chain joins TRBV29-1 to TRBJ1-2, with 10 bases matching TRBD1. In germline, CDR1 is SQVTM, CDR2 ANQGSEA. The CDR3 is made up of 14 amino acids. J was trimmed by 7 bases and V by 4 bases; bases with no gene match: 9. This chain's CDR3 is CSVGGGTGALGYTF. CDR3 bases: TGCAGCGTTGGTGGCGGGACAGGGGCGCTTGGCTACACCTTC.

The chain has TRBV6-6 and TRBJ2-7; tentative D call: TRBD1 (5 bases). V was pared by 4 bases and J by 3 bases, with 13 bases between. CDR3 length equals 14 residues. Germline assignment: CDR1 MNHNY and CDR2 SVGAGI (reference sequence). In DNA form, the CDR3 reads TGTGCCAGCAGTTCGGACACCTTATTCTACGAGCAGTACTTC. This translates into CASSSDTLFYEQYF.

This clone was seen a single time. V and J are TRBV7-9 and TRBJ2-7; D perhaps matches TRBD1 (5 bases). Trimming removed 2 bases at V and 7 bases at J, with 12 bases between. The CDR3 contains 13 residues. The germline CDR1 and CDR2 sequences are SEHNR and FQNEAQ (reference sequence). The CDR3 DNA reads TGTGCCAGCAGCTTAAAAGGGAAGGGGGAGCAGTACTTC. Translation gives CASSLKGKGEQYF.